The 24 T cell receptor beta chains given below trace back to one sample, sequenced in a study of breast tumors, draining lymph nodes, adjacent tissues. TCRdb reprocessed the multiplex PCR reads via MiXCR and lists one record per CDR3 protein. The sample includes about 180,000 distinct CDR3 sequences, around a third seen only once; the top ten take 3.5% to 4.5%. The lymph nodes were axillary draining lymph nodes from breast cancer patients. Specimen: axillary lymph node tissue. The source is a female donor with breast cancer. Some clones in this sample may be carry-over from other donors' samples.

This clonotype was picked up many times. The genes are TRBV6-1 and TRBJ1-4; 9 bases are a match to TRBD1. Germline V lookup: CDR1 MNHNS, CDR2 SASEGT. Unmatched junction bases numbered 5, after V lost 7 bases and J lost 5 bases. The CDR3 loop spans 14 amino acids. The CDR3 sequence: CASTRDRVNEKLFF. DNA for the CDR3: TGTGCCAGCACTAGGGACAGGGTCAATGAAAAACTGTTTTTT.

This sequence joins TRBV3-1 and TRBJ1-1; 10 bases are shared with TRBD1. This CDR3 is 15 amino acids long. Germline CDR1 and CDR2: LGHDT and YNNKEL (reference sequence). V was pared by 4 bases and J by 5 bases, with 7 bases of the junction left unmatched. DNA of the CDR3: TGTGCCAGCAGCCGCGCGGGACAGGGGTTAACTGAAGCTTTCTTT. Protein product: CASSRAGQGLTEAFF.

This clonotype was seen ten or more times. The V call is TRBV12-3 or TRBV12-4, the J call TRBJ2-3; the D gene is possibly TRBD2 (5 bases). The CDR3 length is 15 residues. V was trimmed by 6 bases and J by 2 bases, leaving 15 bases between them. The CDR3 is CASSARGSDTDTQYF. The CDR3, as DNA: TGTGCCAGCAGCGCACGGGGTTCTGACACAGATACGCAGTATTTT.

V gene TRBV19 combines with J gene TRBJ1-5; D ambiguous. CDR1 and CDR2 from the germline V gene are LNHDA and SQIVND (reference sequence). This CDR3 comprises 11 residues. V was pared by 5 bases and J by 7 bases, with 6 bases between. The CDR3 DNA sequence: TGTGCCAGTAGTCCCCGACAGCCCCAGCATTTT. This gives the protein CASSPRQPQHF. Looking up the rest from reference TRBV19 and TRBJ1-5 gives the full variable domain: DGGITQSPKYLFRKEGQNVTLSCEQNLNHDAMYWYRQDPGQGLRLIYYSQIVNDFQKGDIAEGYSVSREKKESFPLTVTSAQKNPTAFYLCASSPRQPQHFGDGTRLSIL.

This clonotype showed up many times. The rearrangement joins TRBV9 to TRBJ2-2, with 7 nucleotides matching TRBD1. The CDR3 extends over 15 amino acids. Germline lookup yields CDR1 SGDLS and CDR2 YYNGEE. Trimming took 3 bases from V and 0 from J; bases not matched to a gene: 2. Here the CDR3 DNA reads TGTGCCAGCAGCGCGGGGACAGCGAACACCGGGGAGCTGTTTTTT. Encoded protein: CASSAGTANTGELFF. Combining the CDR3 with reference TRBV9 and TRBJ2-2 gives the whole variable domain DSGVTQTPKHLITATGQRVTLRCSPRSGDLSVYWYQQSLDQGLQFLIQYYNGEERAKGNILERFSAQQFPDLHSELNLSSLELGDSALYFCASSAGTANTGELFFGEGSRLTVL.

The rearrangement joins TRBV12-3 or TRBV12-4 to TRBJ1-4; 7 nucleotides align to TRBD1. This CDR3 contains 15 residues. V shed 7 bases and J 0 bases; nucleotides not matched to a gene: 5. The CDR3 sequence is CASNPGQPTNEKLFF. Here the CDR3 DNA reads TGTGCCAGCAACCCGGGACAGCCAACTAATGAAAAACTGTTTTTT.

Many counts were recorded for this clonotype. V gene TRBV7-6 combines with J gene TRBJ2-3; TRBD2 agrees at 9 bases. The CDR3 contains 15 residues. V trimming: 5 bases; J trimming: 3 bases; junction bases outside the gene matches: 6. The germline V gene has CDR1 SGHVS and CDR2 FNYEAQ. The CDR3: CASSRSGSVTDTQYF. For the CDR3, the DNA is TGTGCCAGCAGCCGTAGCGGGAGCGTGACAGATACGCAGTATTTT. Filled out from reference TRBV7-6 and TRBJ2-3, the complete variable domain reads GAGVSQSPRYKVTKRGQDVALRCDPISGHVSLYWYRQALGQGPEFLTYFNYEAQQDKSGLPNDRFSAERPEGSISTLTIQRTEQRDSAMYRCASSRSGSVTDTQYFGPGTRLTVL.

This clonotype was seen a few times. The rearrangement uses TRBV2 and TRBJ1-1; 10 bases match TRBD1. The germline gives CDR1 SNHLY, CDR2 FYNNEI. There are 15 residues in the CDR3. With V trimmed by 4 bases and J by 4 bases, 6 bases remained unmatched. This CDR3 is CASSATGGLGTEAFF. The CDR3, as DNA: TGTGCCAGCAGTGCGACAGGGGGCTTGGGCACTGAAGCTTTCTTT.

The V call is TRBV6-5, the J call TRBJ2-3; D ambiguous. The germline gives CDR1 MNHEY, CDR2 SVGAGI. Trimming pared 7 bases from V and 1 base from J, leaving 27 bases between. The CDR3 covers 19 residues. CDR3 nucleotides: TGTGCCAGCACTAGAGCGATATCTTGGGTACAGTTTTGCACAGATACGCAGTATTTT. Its protein is CASTRAISWVQFCTDTQYF.

This clonotype was observed many times. J is TRBJ1-2 and V is TRBV7-9; TRBD1 matches at 7 bases. Trimming took 5 bases from V and 1 from J; bases not matched to a gene: 7. The CDR3 is 15 residues long. Germline CDR1 and CDR2: SEHNR and FQNEAQ (reference sequence). The CDR3 DNA reads as TGTGCCAGCAGCCTCGACGACAGGGTTAACTATGGCTACACCTTC. Translating gives CASSLDDRVNYGYTF. The whole variable domain, remainder taken from reference TRBV7-9 and TRBJ1-2, is DTGVSQNPRHKITKRGQNVTFRCDPISEHNRLYWYRQTLGQGPEFLTYFQNEAQLEKSRLLSDRFSAERPKGSFSTLEIQRTEQGDSAMYLCASSLDDRVNYGYTFGSGTRLTVV.

Ten or more counts support this clonotype. The rearrangement uses TRBV29-1 and TRBJ2-5, with D perhaps matching TRBD2 (6 bases). V lost 3 bases and J 0 bases, leaving 8 bases between the germline ends. The germline gives CDR1 SQVTM, CDR2 ANQGSEA. The CDR3 consists of 13 residues. The DNA for the CDR3 is TGCAGCGTTGAGGGACTCAACCAAGAGACCCAGTACTTC. This encodes CSVEGLNQETQYF.

Notes on this clonotype: A much larger clone lies one base from this, so it may be a read error. The chain links TRBV13 to TRBJ2-3; TRBD1 matches 9 bases. The J segment lost 4 bases and the V segment lost 2 bases, leaving 7 bases of the junction unmatched. This CDR3 has 16 residues. Germline CDR1 is PRHDT and CDR2 is FYEKMQ (reference sequence). CDR3 sequence (DNA): TGTGCCAGCAGCTTACCTGGACAGGGGATCGCAGATACGCAGTATTTT. Translation: CASSLPGQGIADTQYF.

The DNA of the CDR3 is TGTGCCATCAGTGGTCTGTCCTACGAGCAGTACTTC. This codes for CAISGLSYEQYF. The chain links TRBV10-3 to TRBJ2-7; D ambiguous. Germline assignment: CDR1 ENHRY and CDR2 SYGVKD. The V end was cut by 4 bases, the J end by 1 base, with 5 bases between. CDR3 size: 12 residues.

The chain recombines TRBV5-6 with TRBJ2-2, with TRBD2 as a possible D gene (6 bases). From germline, CDR1 is SGHDT and CDR2 YYEEEE. This CDR3 contains 13 residues. V lost 5 bases to trimming and J lost 6 bases, with 11 bases between them. The CDR3 nucleotides read TGTGCCAGCAGTTGGGACTTTTCCGGGGAGCTGTTTTTT. It encodes CASSWDFSGELFF. Supplemented by reference TRBV5-6 and TRBJ2-2, the full variable domain reads DAGVTQSPTHLIKTRGQQVTLRCSPKSGHDTVSWYQQALGQGPQFIFQYYEEEERQRGNFPDRFSGHQFPNYSSELNVNALLLGDSALYLCASSWDFSGELFFGEGSRLTVL.

V usage is TRBV11-2 and J usage is TRBJ2-1; 7 nucleotides line up with TRBD2. Germline V CDR1 and CDR2: SGHAT, FQNNGV. The CDR3 is 17 residues long. V shed 3 bases and J 0 bases; nucleotides not matched to a gene: 8. The CDR3 loop is CASSFQRGRSSYNEQFF. The CDR3 DNA follows: TGTGCCAGCAGCTTTCAGCGGGGTAGGAGCTCCTACAATGAGCAGTTCTTC.

The chain is built from TRBV20-1 and TRBJ1-1; D unresolved. The CDR3 loop spans 11 amino acids. V lost 3 bases and J 6 bases, leaving 8 bases between the germline ends. CDR1 and CDR2 (germline): DFQATT, SNEGSKA (reference sequence). The CDR3 nucleotides read TGCAGTGCTAGTGACCCGCCTGAAGCTTTCTTT. It is translated as CSASDPPEAFF.

Many counts were recorded for this clonotype. V is TRBV7-8 and J is TRBJ1-4; 7 bases map to TRBD1. J lost 4 bases, V lost 6 bases, and 8 bases had no gene match. Germline-derived CDR1 and CDR2 are SGHVS and FQNEAQ. This CDR3 has 15 amino acids. CDR3 loop: CASRFSQGGNEKLFF. DNA of the CDR3: TGTGCCAGCAGATTCTCCCAGGGGGGTAATGAAAAACTGTTTTTT.

This clonotype came up many times. The CDR3: CSARDRGPGGTQYF. CDR3 DNA: TGCAGTGCTAGAGATCGGGGGCCTGGGGGGACCCAGTACTTC. This chain joins TRBV20-1 and TRBJ2-5; possibly TRBD1 or TRBD2 for D (6 bases each). CDR3 length equals 14 residues. Trimming pared 0 bases from V and 7 bases from J, leaving 15 bases between. Germline V gene sequence: CDR1 DFQATT, CDR2 SNEGSKA (reference sequence).

In this sample, this clonotype turned up many times. CDR3 sequence (DNA): TGTGCCAGTAGTATCGGACAGGACAACTATGGCTACACCTTC. Residues: CASSIGQDNYGYTF. The chain uses TRBV19 and TRBJ1-2, with 7 bases matching TRBD1. CDR3 length: 14 amino acids. The V gene end was trimmed by 3 bases and the J gene end by 2 bases; junction bases not matched to a gene: 3. Germline CDR1 is LNHDA and CDR2 is SQIVND (reference sequence).

This clonotype was found many times. This sequence joins TRBV20-1 and TRBJ2-7; 7 positions match TRBD1. With V trimmed by 2 bases and J by 2 bases, 6 bases remained unmatched. The germline V gene encodes CDR1 DFQATT and CDR2 SNEGSKA (reference sequence). There are 14 residues in the CDR3. CDR3 coding DNA: TGCAGTGCTAGACTAGGGACAGTACCCTACGAGCAGTACTTC. This sequence encodes CSARLGTVPYEQYF.

This clonotype came up a few times. The chain has TRBV3-1 and TRBJ2-1; D not resolved. V lost 1 base and J lost 5, with 9 bases in between. CDR1 is LGHDT, CDR2 YNNKEL, per germline (reference sequence). CDR3 length equals 14 residues. Here the CDR3 reads CASSQVHGHNEQFF. The DNA for the CDR3 is TGTGCCAGCAGCCAAGTTCACGGGCACAATGAGCAGTTCTTC.

This clonotype was picked up many times. J is TRBJ1-3 and V is TRBV7-9; maybe TRBD1 (6 bases). CDR1 and CDR2 (germline): SEHNR, FQNEAQ (reference sequence). This CDR3 comprises 17 residues. V was cut by 1 base and J by 1 base, with 14 bases left in between. CDR3 DNA: TGTGCCAGCAGCTTAGATAAACAGGGATATTCTGGAAACACCATATATTTT. Translated, it gives CASSLDKQGYSGNTIYF.

The chain has TRBV11-1 and TRBJ2-7; D is undetermined. The CDR3 length is 15 residues. V was clipped by 5 bases and J by 0 bases, with 14 bases between them. Germline lookup yields CDR1 SGHAT and CDR2 FQDESV (reference sequence). The CDR3 sequence: CASSQVPQSSYEQYF. In DNA, the CDR3 is TGTGCCAGCAGCCAAGTACCCCAGAGCTCCTACGAGCAGTACTTC.

Notes on this clonotype: A much larger clone sits a single nucleotide away, making a read error possible. V usage is TRBV19 and J usage is TRBJ1-6; a possible D gene is TRBD1 (6 bases). The V and J ends lost 6 bases and 11 bases respectively, with 11 bases between them. Germline V CDR1 and CDR2: LNHDA, SQIVND (reference sequence). The CDR3 totals 12 residues. The CDR3 here is CASSQGGPPLHF. The CDR3 DNA sequence: TGTGCCAGTAGCCAAGGGGGTCCACCCCTCCACTTT.